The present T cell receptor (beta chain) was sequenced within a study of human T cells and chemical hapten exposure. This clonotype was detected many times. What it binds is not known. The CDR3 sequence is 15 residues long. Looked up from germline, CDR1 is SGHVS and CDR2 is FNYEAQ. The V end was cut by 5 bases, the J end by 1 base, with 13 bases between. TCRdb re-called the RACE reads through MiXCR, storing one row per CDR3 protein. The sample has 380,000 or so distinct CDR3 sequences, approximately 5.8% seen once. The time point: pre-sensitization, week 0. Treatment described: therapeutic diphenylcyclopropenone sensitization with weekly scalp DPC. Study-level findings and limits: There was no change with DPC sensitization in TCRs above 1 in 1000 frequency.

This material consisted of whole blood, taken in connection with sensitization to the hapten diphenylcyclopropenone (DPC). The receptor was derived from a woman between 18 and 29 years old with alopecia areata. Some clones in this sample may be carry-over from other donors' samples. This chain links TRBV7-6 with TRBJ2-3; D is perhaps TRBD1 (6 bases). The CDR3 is CASSPWGPRTDTQYF. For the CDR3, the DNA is TGTGCCAGCAGCCCTTGGGGGCCTCGCACAGATACGCAGTATTTT.